What follows is one TCR beta chain and its context. This CDR3 region has 16 residues. The data are from a study of blood T cell repertoires in COVID-19. The data were produced by immunoSEQ multiplex PCR, yet TCRdb's version contains in-frame clones alone and is incomplete. The sample yields 120,000 or so clones, around 80% seen once. The sample comprised peripheral blood. This chain uses TRBV1 with TRBJ2-7; TRBD2 is the table's D call and was not checked against the DNA. TRBV1 is assigned pseudogene status. The TCR originated in a man aged 45-65 years with acute or convalescent COVID-19. The CDR3, as DNA: TGCACCAGCAGCCAAGATACTACTAGCGGAGCCTACGAGCAGTACTTC. Protein sequence: CTSSQDTTSGAYEQYF.